The rows below give T cell receptor beta chains drawn from one sample of a study of CD8+ T cells in alopecia areata. TCRdb's copy holds only in-frame clones and misses some; the assay was immunoSEQ multiplex PCR. The sample yields roughly 180,000 clones, over 55% seen once. The material sequenced was CD4+ T cells sorted from blood, taken at week 0. The receptor set was obtained from a human donor with alopecia areata. Both conserved end residues are part of each CDR3.

J,V,CDR3
TRBJ2-5,TRBV18,CASSPRGTQETQYF
TRBJ1-1,TRBV6-1,CASSETGRITEAFF
TRBJ1-1,TRBV5-1,CASSSRTGSAEAFF
TRBJ2-7,TRBV11-2,CASSPGTVYEQYF
TRBJ2-4,TRBV2,CASSEPTGVKNIQYF
TRBJ2-1,TRBV15,CATSRDRGTGIDEQFF
TRBJ1-5,TRBV30,CACSEGGKAPQHF
TRBJ1-5,TRBV29-1,CSVVPGQGNQPQHF
TRBJ2-3,TRBV6-5,CAIGDRSGATDTQYF
TRBJ2-4,TRBV15,CATSRSGLAGVENIQYF
TRBJ2-2,TRBV30,CAWTGTVNTGELFF
TRBJ2-7,TRBV10-3,CAISQGTAEQYF
TRBJ2-3,TRBV19,CASQDRKEGDTQYF
TRBJ1-1,TRBV29-1,CSAPSGANTEAFF
TRBJ2-1,TRBV11-2,CASSLNLGMWNEQFF
TRBJ1-1,TRBV14,CASSQVTGLNTEAFF
TRBJ2-2,TRBV29-1,CSVGTGTGELFF